This T cell receptor (beta chain) appears in the sequencing data of a study of CD8+ T cells in alopecia areata. Study-wide background: Twice daily, treated patients received 5 to 10 mg of oral tofacitinib. Affected scalp percentage set treated patients' severity scores.

The treatment is: oral pan-JAK inhibitor, 5-10 mg twice daily. Sorting from PBMCs produced CD4+ and CD8+ T cells. RNA, once extracted, was reverse transcribed into cDNA for use as the sequencing template. Data came from immunoSEQ multiplex PCR; TCRdb stores just in-frame clones and leaves some out. The sample shows under 200,000 clones, approximately 60% of them seen only once. The material sequenced was CD4+ T cells sorted from blood, taken at week 24, from a patient treated with tofacitinib. The source is a human donor with alopecia areata.

CDR3: CASSPAGYASNYGYTF. Here the CDR3 DNA reads TGTGCCAGCAGCCCCGCAGGGTATGCGTCTAACTATGGCTACACCTTC. The chain employs TRBV7-2 and TRBJ1-2; possibly TRBD1 for D (5 bases). Germline V lookup: CDR1 SGHTA, CDR2 FQGNSA. The CDR3 sequence is 16 residues long. V dropped 5 bases and J dropped 0 bases, with 16 bases sitting between them.